This T cell receptor (beta chain) emerged from a study of vaccination and CD4 T cells after COVID-19. The Oncomine TCR Beta short-read assay was applied to DNA of cultured CD4+ T cells. TCRdb used MiXCR to reprocess the PCR reads, holding one entry per CDR3 protein. The repertoire has approximately 19,000 distinct CDR3 sequences, just over 60% of them found once; the top ten carry roughly 8%. About this clonotype: What it binds is unknown.

As to treatment: roughly 10-day PBMC culture with coronavirus spike peptide pools or control peptides (ViraFEST assay). By negative selection, CD4+ T cells were isolated once culture had run for nine to ten days. Germline V gene lookup returns CDR1 MNHEY and CDR2 SVGAGI. The V and J ends lost 0 bases and 3 bases respectively, with 12 bases between them. This CDR3 is 16 amino acids long. Sequenced: CD4+ T cells from blood, cultured in vitro. This chain connects TRBV6-5 to TRBJ1-3; D not certain. The sequence derives from a human donor who had recovered from COVID-19. The DNA for the CDR3 is TGTGCCAGCAGTTACTCTCGCTCCGCGAATGGAAACACCATATATTTT. Residues: CASSYSRSANGNTIYF.